This T cell receptor beta chain was sequenced in a study of CD8 T cells in ankylosing spondylitis. Whole-study results and caveats: Existing reports had already noted some motif variants in reactive arthritis synovial fluid and blood. Seemingly characteristic of ankylosing spondylitis blood was a TCR beta motif consisting of about 8 highly homologous variants.

The CDR3 is made up of 14 amino acids. Trimming removed 2 bases at V and 4 bases at J, with 10 bases between. Germline lookup yields CDR1 MNHNS and CDR2 SASEGT. TCRdb recomputed calls from the 5' RACE reads with MiXCR, one row per CDR3 protein. The sample includes 130,000 to 150,000 distinct CDR3 sequences, approximately 8.4% of them seen just once. Regarding this clonotype: Its antigen is unknown.

This chain joins TRBV6-1 and TRBJ2-3, with D possibly matching TRBD1 (5 bases). The material sequenced was synovial fluid, either unsorted or a sorted T cell fraction (not recorded which). This sequence was found in a male donor with ankylosing spondylitis. The CDR3 bases are TGTGCCAGCAGTGAAAAGGGGCTCGCAGATACGCAGTATTTT. Its protein is CASSEKGLADTQYF.